This T cell receptor (beta chain) derives from a study of CD4+ T cells in melanoma. Germline V gene lookup returns CDR1 SQVTM and CDR2 ANQGSEA. CDR3 length: 12 residues. The V and J ends lost 0 bases and 5 bases respectively, with 8 bases between them. Sequenced by immunoSEQ multiplex PCR; TCRdb stores in-frame clones only, minus some. Found here are roughly 110,000 clones, about 90% of them singletons; the top ten hold 2.5% to 3.5%. This receptor was taken from a human donor with melanoma. Material for sequencing was peripheral blood. The chain is built from TRBV29-1 and TRBJ2-7; no clear D gene. The CDR3 DNA reads as TGCAGCGTTGAAGACAGGCCCGACGAGCAGTACTTC. The encoded protein is CSVEDRPDEQYF.